Listed below are T cell receptor beta chains from one sample, sequenced in a study of CD4+ T cells in melanoma. Measured with immunoSEQ multiplex PCR; TCRdb has only the in-frame clones, and not every one. The repertoire consists of around 13,000 clones, with about 64% occurring once and the leading ten covering 18%. Sample: cells from a culture (not recorded whether cultured in vitro). The receptors stem from a human donor with melanoma. The CDR3 runs from the conserved cysteine through the conserved F or W. The D gene is left open where the match is weak. The listing skips clone size in some rows; elsewhere it reads once, few, many or a size class.

once,TRBJ1-2,.,TRBV9,CASSVGGTGGYTF,TGTGCCAGCAGCGTAGGCGGGACGGGAGGCTACACCTTC
.,TRBJ2-4,TRBD1,TRBV10-2,CASSEGTGGLAKNIQYF,TGCGCCAGCAGTGAGGGGACAGGGGGCCTAGCCAAAAACATTCAGTACTTC
.,TRBJ1-1,.,TRBV7-9,CASRGQRNTEAFF,TGTGCCAGCAGAGGACAGAGGAACACTGAAGCTTTCTTT
.,TRBJ2-6,.,TRBV30,CASAAGLFHGHVLTF,TGTGCCTCGGCCGCCGGTCTATTCCATGGCCACGTCCTGACTTTC
.,TRBJ2-7,.,TRBV14,CASSQGIQQYF,TGTGCCAGCAGCCAAGGGATACAGCAGTACTTC
.,TRBJ2-5,.,TRBV4-1,CASSNPRQSQETQYF,TGCGCCAGCAGCAACCCACGACAGTCCCAAGAGACCCAGTACTTC
.,TRBJ2-7,.,TRBV11-2,CASSLRSGQQYF,TGTGCCAGCAGCTTAAGATCGGGCCAGCAGTACTTC
.,TRBJ2-1,TRBD2,TRBV11-3,CASSLVRLAGGHEQFF,TGTGCCAGCAGCTTAGTAAGGCTAGCGGGGGGGCATGAGCAGTTCTTC
.,TRBJ1-5,TRBD1,TRBV30,CAWSGTGLQPQHF,TGTGCCTGGAGTGGGACAGGGCTTCAGCCCCAGCATTTT
.,TRBJ1-3,.,TRBV4-1,CASSQVPAPAGNTIYF,TGCGCCAGCAGCCAAGTTCCCGCGCCTGCTGGAAACACCATATATTTT
.,TRBJ2-3,.,TRBV30,CAWSKATDTQYF,TGTGCCTGGAGTAAAGCCACAGATACGCAGTATTTT
.,TRBJ1-1,.,TRBV30,CAWSRMNTEAFF,TGTGCCTGGAGCCGTATGAACACTGAAGCTTTCTTT
.,TRBJ2-2,TRBD1,TRBV29-1,CSAHSGQGVPNTGELFF,TGCAGCGCCCATTCAGGACAGGGGGTTCCGAACACCGGGGAGCTGTTTTTT
.,TRBJ2-5,.,TRBV5-1,CASRGPRDSVKETQYF,TGCGCCAGCAGGGGACCGCGGGACAGCGTTAAAGAGACCCAGTACTTC
.,TRBJ1-1,.,TRBV2,CASSQGGGWNTEAFF,TGTGCCAGCAGCCAAGGGGGGGGATGGAACACTGAAGCTTTCTTT
.,TRBJ1-1,.,TRBV19,CASSIRAPGARVFF,TGTGCCAGTAGTATAAGGGCCCCAGGGGCTCGAGTTTTCTTT
few,TRBJ1-2,TRBD1,TRBV19,CASSIPGQGAHGYTF,TGTGCCAGTAGTATCCCCGGACAGGGGGCGCATGGCTACACCTTC
.,TRBJ2-1,.,TRBV29-1,CSVETNSQFF,TGCAGCGTCGAAACTAACTCGCAGTTCTTC
few,TRBJ2-2,TRBD2,TRBV4-2,CASSLGLADGELFF,TGTGCCAGCAGCCTTGGACTAGCCGACGGGGAGCTGTTTTTT
.,TRBJ2-1,.,TRBV5-1,CASMGGGKYEQFF,TGCGCCAGCATGGGAGGGGGCAAGTATGAGCAGTTCTTC
.,TRBJ2-5,TRBD2,TRBV5-4,CASRVGGGRETQYF,TGTGCCAGCAGAGTAGGCGGGGGGCGCGAGACCCAGTACTTC
.,TRBJ1-1,.,TRBV14,CASSPLIRETEAFF,TGTGCCAGCAGCCCCTTGATTCGGGAAACTGAAGCTTTCTTT
.,TRBJ1-6,.,TRBV4-1,CASSLNRGDQSPLHF,TGCGCCAGCAGCTTGAACCGGGGCGATCAATCACCCCTCCACTTT
.,TRBJ1-2,.,TRBV27,CASSFAGGGSYTF,TGTGCCAGCAGTTTCGCGGGGGGCGGAAGCTACACCTTC
once,TRBJ2-7,TRBD1,TRBV4-2,CASSRLGQRGEQYF,TGTGCCAGCAGCCGCCTGGGACAGCGCGGAGAGCAGTACTTC
.,TRBJ1-2,.,TRBV19,CASTEQINYGYTF,TGTGCCAGTACCGAACAGATTAACTATGGCTACACCTTC
.,TRBJ1-3,.,TRBV7-9,CASGDWSSGNTIYF,TGTGCCAGCGGGGACTGGAGCTCTGGAAACACCATATATTTT
.,TRBJ2-2,.,TRBV5-4,CASSAGTDYTGELFF,TGTGCCAGCAGCGCCGGGACGGACTACACCGGGGAGCTGTTTTTT
.,TRBJ2-5,.,TRBV14,CASSHAAGTAYGETQYF,TGTGCCAGCAGCCATGCCGCAGGGACCGCGTACGGAGAGACCCAGTACTTC
few,TRBJ1-1,.,TRBV2,CASSEVLKNTEAFF,TGTGCCAGCAGTGAGGTGTTGAAGAACACTGAAGCTTTCTTT
.,TRBJ1-6,.,TRBV7-9,CASSLIRETYNSPLHF,TGTGCCAGCAGCTTAATCAGGGAGACCTATAATTCACCCCTCCACTTT
.,TRBJ2-5,.,TRBV23-1,CASSPAGTGQETQYF,TGCGCCAGCAGTCCTGCCGGGACTGGGCAAGAGACCCAGTACTTC
.,TRBJ2-1,.,TRBV5-4,CASSFTGKEQFF,TGTGCCAGCAGCTTTACAGGGAAAGAGCAGTTCTTC
.,TRBJ1-5,TRBD1,TRBV5-1,CASSCLYRLTGIFRNQPQHF,TGCGCCAGCAGCTGCCTCTATCGTCTGACAGGGATATTCCGAAATCAGCCCCAGCATTTT
.,TRBJ1-1,TRBD1,TRBV4-1,CASSQAPVGRGTEAFF,TGCGCCAGCAGCCAAGCCCCAGTCGGCAGGGGGACTGAAGCTTTCTTT
.,TRBJ2-7,.,TRBV4-1,CASSQDQGYEQYF,TGCGCCAGCAGCCAAGATCAGGGATACGAGCAGTACTTC
few,TRBJ1-6,.,TRBV2,CASGADSYNSPLHF,TGTGCCAGCGGCGCGGACTCCTATAATTCACCCCTCCACTTT
.,TRBJ1-2,.,TRBV15,CATSRDHGGYTF,TGTGCCACCAGCAGAGACCACGGGGGCTACACCTTC
.,TRBJ1-4,TRBD1,TRBV7-2,CASSLAQGARWKKLFF,TGTGCCAGCAGCTTAGCGCAGGGGGCGAGATGGAAAAAACTGTTTTTT
few,TRBJ1-2,.,TRBV6-5,CASSYSGARAGGYTF,TGTGCCAGCAGTTACTCGGGCGCCCGAGCAGGCGGCTACACCTTC
.,TRBJ1-6,.,TRBV5-1,CASRDNDDSPLHF,TGCGCCAGTCGGGACAACGACGATTCACCCCTCCACTTT
.,TRBJ2-3,TRBD2,TRBV2,CASSRGGYTDTQYF,TGTGCCAGCAGTCGGGGGGGATACACAGATACGCAGTATTTT
.,TRBJ2-5,.,TRBV5-1,CASSIGDQETQYF,TGCGCCAGCAGCATCGGGGACCAAGAGACCCAGTACTTC
.,TRBJ1-1,.,TRBV18,CASSPSQGNTEAFF,TGTGCCAGCTCACCTTCTCAGGGGAACACTGAAGCTTTCTTT
.,TRBJ1-2,.,TRBV11-2,CASSLSRGPNYGYTF,TGTGCCAGCAGCTTATCGAGGGGCCCTAACTATGGCTACACCTTC
.,TRBJ2-1,TRBD1,TRBV4-1,CASMPGTGLISEQFF,TGCGCCAGCATGCCCGGGACAGGGCTAATATCTGAGCAGTTCTTC
.,TRBJ1-4,.,TRBV6-6,CASSPRGPANEKLFF,TGTGCCAGCAGTCCGCGGGGGCCGGCTAATGAAAAACTGTTTTTT